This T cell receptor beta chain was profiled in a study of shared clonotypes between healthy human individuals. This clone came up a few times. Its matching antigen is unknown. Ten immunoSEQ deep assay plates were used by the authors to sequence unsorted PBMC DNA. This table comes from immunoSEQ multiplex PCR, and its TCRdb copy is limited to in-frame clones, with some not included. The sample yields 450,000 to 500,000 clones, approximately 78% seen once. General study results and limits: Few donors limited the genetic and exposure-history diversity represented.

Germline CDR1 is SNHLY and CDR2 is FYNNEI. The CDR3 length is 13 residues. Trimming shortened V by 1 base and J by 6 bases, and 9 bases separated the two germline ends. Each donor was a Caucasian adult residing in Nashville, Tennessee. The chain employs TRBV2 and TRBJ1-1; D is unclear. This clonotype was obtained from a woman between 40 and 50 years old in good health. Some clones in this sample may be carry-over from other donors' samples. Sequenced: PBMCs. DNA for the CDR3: TGTGCCAGCAGTGAAGAGATGGCCTCTGAAGCTTTCTTT. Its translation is CASSEEMASEAFF.